The 29 T cell receptor beta chains below were found in one sample sequenced in a study of blood T cell repertoires in COVID-19. Libraries were prepared by immunoSEQ multiplex PCR; TCRdb keeps only in-frame clonotypes and omits some of them. The top ten hold 0.65% to 0.9% of the sample, which has approximately 490,000 clones, about 85% seen once. The sequencing input was PBMCs or T cells enriched from blood (not recorded which). All receptors derive from a woman in her late teens or twenties who had recovered from COVID-19.

The chain is built from TRBV5-1 and TRBJ1-1, with D maybe TRBD1 (5 bases). V lost 5 bases and J 0 bases, leaving 11 bases between the germline ends. CDR1 SGHRS and CDR2 YFSETQ come from the germline V gene. The CDR3 spans 14 residues. The CDR3 sequence is CASRTDQMNTEAFF. In DNA form, the CDR3 reads TGCGCCAGCAGGACAGACCAAATGAACACTGAAGCTTTCTTT.

This rearrangement joins TRBV4-1 to TRBJ1-1, with a weak D call TRBD1 (5 bases). V shed 0 bases and J shed 3 bases, with 17 bases lying between them. The CDR3 sequence is 17 residues long. Germline V gives CDR1 MGHRA, CDR2 YSYEKL. The CDR3 here is CASSQDPPRQIHTEAFF. The CDR3 DNA is TGCGCCAGCAGCCAAGATCCTCCTAGACAGATTCACACTGAAGCTTTCTTT.

This clone was picked up a small number of times. The V call is TRBV3-1 (or the pseudogene TRBV3-2), the J call TRBJ1-5; 8 nucleotides align to TRBD1. There are 17 residues in the CDR3. The V segment lost 1 base and the J segment 5 bases; nucleotides outside the gene matches: 10. The germline V gene encodes CDR1 LGHDT and CDR2 YNNKEL (reference sequence). CDR3 bases: TGTGCCAGCAGCCAAGGAAAGACAGGGGTGGCGGATCAGCCCCAGCATTTT. Amino acids: CASSQGKTGVADQPQHF.

The gene calls are TRBV29-1 and TRBJ1-1; D is unresolved. The germline V and J ends were trimmed by 3 bases and 1 base, with 12 bases remaining between them. Germline CDR1 and CDR2: SQVTM and ANQGSEA. The CDR3 is made up of 14 amino acids. The CDR3 here is CSVDRSAPNTEAFF. The CDR3 DNA is TGCAGCGTTGACCGGAGCGCTCCGAACACTGAAGCTTTCTTT.

The chain uses TRBV30 and TRBJ1-3; D gene uncertain. The CDR3 contains 10 residues. Germline-derived CDR1 and CDR2 are GTSNPN and SVGIG (reference sequence). V lost 8 bases to trimming and J lost 4 bases, with 6 bases between them. The CDR3, as DNA: TGTGCCCTGGAGGGAAACACCATATATTTT. Residues: CALEGNTIYF.

V usage is TRBV30 and J usage is TRBJ1-1; 11 bases agree with TRBD1. V lost 1 base to trimming and J lost 12 bases; unmatched junction nucleotides: 4. The CDR3 is 12 amino acids. From germline, CDR1 is GTSNPN and CDR2 SVGIG (reference sequence). Here the CDR3 DNA reads TGTGCCTGGAGTGGGGACAGGGGGACGTCTTTCTTT. Residues: CAWSGDRGTSFF.

V gene TRBV30 combines with J gene TRBJ2-1, with 7 bases identical to TRBD2. CDR1 and CDR2 (germline): GTSNPN, SVGIG (reference sequence). The CDR3 loop spans 12 amino acids. V was pared by 2 bases and J by 10 bases, with 5 bases of the junction left unmatched. In nucleotides, the CDR3 is TGTGCCTGGAGTAAGGAAGCGGGGGAGCAGTTCTTC. Amino acids: CAWSKEAGEQFF.

This chain uses TRBV7-7 with TRBJ2-1; TRBD2 matches at 8 bases. V lost 5 bases and J lost 5; bases outside the gene matches: 5. This CDR3 spans 14 amino acids. The germline CDR1 and CDR2 sequences are SSHAT and FNYEAQ (reference sequence). The DNA of the CDR3 is TGTGCCAGCAGCGAGGGACTAGTGAACAATGAGCAGTTCTTC. This encodes CASSEGLVNNEQFF.

The chain has TRBV18 and TRBJ1-3; the D is unclear. Germline assignment: CDR1 KGHSH and CDR2 LQKENI. Trimming cost V 1 base and J 0 bases, with 19 bases left between them. The CDR3 length is 19 residues. Here the CDR3 DNA reads TGTGCCAGCTCACCACAAACTTTGAGCGGGGATTTCTCTGGAAACACCATATATTTT. It is translated as CASSPQTLSGDFSGNTIYF.

The chain uses TRBV4-1 and TRBJ1-1; TRBD1 aligns across 9 bases. This CDR3 comprises 16 residues. V shed 5 bases, J shed 3 bases, and the junction held 10 bases outside the gene matches. The germline V gene encodes CDR1 MGHRA and CDR2 YSYEKL. CDR3 sequence: CASSKATGTGYTEAFF. CDR3 nucleotides: TGCGCCAGCAGCAAAGCCACCGGGACAGGGTACACTGAAGCTTTCTTT.

This clone has just a few counts. The germline gene is not matched at one end of the junction; a read error may be the cause. CDR3 DNA sequence: TGTGCCAGCAGTCCGGGACAGGACAGCAGTCAGCCCCAGCATTTT. This encodes CASSPGQDSSQPQHF. This chain links TRBV6-4 with TRBJ1-5; 8 bases line up with TRBD1. Germline CDR1 is MRHNA and CDR2 is SNTAGT. The CDR3 consists of 15 residues.

This chain links TRBV19 with TRBJ2-3; the match to TRBD1 covers 7 bases. Trimming at V came to 3 bases and at J to 0 bases, leaving 6 bases not matched to a gene. The CDR3 has 16 amino acids. The germline CDR1 and CDR2 sequences are LNHDA and SQIVND (reference sequence). CDR3 nucleotides: TGTGCCAGTAGTATCGGGACAGAAATAAGCACAGATACGCAGTATTTT. It yields the protein CASSIGTEISTDTQYF.

Comment on this clone: The same CDR3 can be traced to other DNA sequences in this sample. The gene calls are TRBV5-1 and TRBJ1-1; D perhaps matches TRBD1 (5 bases). The CDR3 covers 13 residues. Germline V CDR1 and CDR2: SGHRS, YFSETQ. V lost 2 bases, J lost 2 bases, and 7 bases lay in between. The CDR3 sequence is CASSFGGNTEAFF. CDR3 nucleotide sequence: TGCGCCAGCAGCTTCGGGGGAAACACTGAAGCTTTCTTT. Combining the CDR3 with reference TRBV5-1 and TRBJ1-1 gives the whole variable domain KAGVTQTPRYLIKTRGQQVTLSCSPISGHRSVSWYQQTPGQGLQFLFEYFSETQRNKGNFPGRFSGRQFSNSRSEMNVSTLELGDSALYLCASSFGGNTEAFFGQGTRLTVV.

V is TRBV5-1 and J is TRBJ2-3; TRBD2 agrees at 9 bases. V shed 1 base and J 2 bases; nucleotides not matched to a gene: 5. The CDR3 contains 16 residues. Germline-derived CDR1 and CDR2 are SGHRS and YFSETQ. CDR3 in DNA: TGCGCCAGCAGCTTGCGCCCTAGCGGGGTCACAGATACGCAGTATTTT. Its translation: CASSLRPSGVTDTQYF.

This chain joins TRBV7-6 and TRBJ1-4; a possible D gene is TRBD1 (5 bases). The germline V gene encodes CDR1 SGHVS and CDR2 FNYEAQ. The CDR3 loop spans 12 amino acids. V lost 5 bases, J lost 6 bases, and 7 bases lay in between. Here the CDR3 reads CASSLRDEKLFF. The CDR3 DNA follows: TGTGCCAGCAGCCTCAGGGATGAAAAACTGTTTTTT.

This clone appeared once. The chain joins TRBV23-1 to TRBJ2-7; D perhaps matches TRBD2 (5 bases). TRBV23-1 is identified as an open reading frame with a role that is uncertain. Deletions cut 0 bases from V and 3 bases from J, with 30 bases between. The CDR3 is made up of 21 amino acids. Here the CDR3 reads CASSQSECSDSRCQAHYEQYF. CDR3 DNA sequence: TGCGCCAGCAGTCAATCCGAATGTTCGGACTCCCGCTGTCAGGCGCACTACGAGCAGTACTTC.

The gene calls are TRBV5-1 and TRBJ1-1; D unclear. V was cut by 3 bases and J by 1 base, with 10 bases left in between. The CDR3 has 14 amino acids. Looked up from germline, CDR1 is SGHRS and CDR2 is YFSETQ. For the CDR3, the DNA is TGCGCCAGCAGCTCCAAGCCCGAGAACACTGAAGCTTTCTTT. Translation: CASSSKPENTEAFF.

The chain uses TRBV15 and TRBJ1-5, with D possibly TRBD1 on 6 matching bases. The CDR3 contains 15 residues. The germline V gene encodes CDR1 LNHNV and CDR2 YYDKDF (reference sequence). V dropped 8 bases and J dropped 3 bases, with 17 bases sitting between them. Here the CDR3 DNA reads TGTGCCACCGATTGGACAGCCGGGGACAATCAGCCCCAGCATTTT. Translation gives CATDWTAGDNQPQHF.

V gene TRBV15 combines with J gene TRBJ2-7, with D possibly being TRBD1 (6 bases). Germline V CDR1 and CDR2: LNHNV, YYDKDF (reference sequence). V was clipped by 0 bases and J by 2 bases, with 11 bases between them. The CDR3 is 15 amino acids. The CDR3 is CATSRDLGQTYEQYF. CDR3 nucleotide sequence: TGTGCCACCAGCAGAGATCTTGGACAGACCTACGAGCAGTACTTC.

This chain joins TRBV19 and TRBJ1-1; the D is unclear. CDR3 length: 13 residues. Germline values: CDR1 LNHDA, CDR2 SQIVND (reference sequence). Trimming removed 3 bases from V and 0 bases from J, with 5 bases in between. In nucleotides, the CDR3 is TGTGCCAGTAGTATGAACATGAACACTGAAGCTTTCTTT. It yields the protein CASSMNMNTEAFF.

For this clone: Other DNA sequences in this specimen translate into the identical CDR3. The chain has TRBV7-9 and TRBJ1-1; D may be TRBD1 (6 bases). V gave up 2 bases and J gave up 4 bases, with 8 bases separating them. Germline lookup yields CDR1 SEHNR and CDR2 FQNEAQ (reference sequence). The CDR3 is 13 amino acids. This chain's CDR3 is CASSLQGPTEAFF. CDR3 nucleotides: TGTGCCAGCAGCTTACAGGGGCCCACTGAAGCTTTCTTT. The whole variable domain, filled in from reference TRBV7-9 and TRBJ1-1, reads DTGVSQNPRHKITKRGQNVTFRCDPISEHNRLYWYRQTLGQGPEFLTYFQNEAQLEKSRLLSDRFSAERPKGSFSTLEIQRTEQGDSAMYLCASSLQGPTEAFFGQGTRLTVV.

The chain carries TRBV30 and TRBJ2-2; D may be TRBD1 (7 bases). Trimming pared 2 bases from V and 5 bases from J, leaving 15 bases between. The germline CDR1 and CDR2 sequences are GTSNPN and SVGIG (reference sequence). The CDR3 spans 15 residues. The CDR3 sequence is CAWSTTTGRTGELFF. The DNA for the CDR3 is TGTGCCTGGAGTACTACGACAGGGAGGACCGGGGAGCTGTTTTTT. The full variable domain, rest sourced from reference TRBV30 and TRBJ2-2, is SQTIHQWPATLVQPVGSPLSLECTVEGTSNPNLYWYRQAAGRGLQLLFYSVGIGQISSEVPQNLSASRPQDRQFILSSKKLLLSDSGFYLCAWSTTTGRTGELFFGEGSRLTVL.

This sequence joins TRBV6-5 and TRBJ1-1, with D perhaps TRBD1 (5 bases). CDR3 length equals 14 residues. V lost 8 bases and J 3 bases, leaving 16 bases between the germline ends. CDR1 is MNHEY, CDR2 SVGAGI, per germline. The CDR3 sequence is CASRQGGRDTEAFF. The CDR3 region has the DNA TGTGCCAGCCGGCAGGGAGGGCGGGACACTGAAGCTTTCTTT.

The CDR3 region is CASSLFNPSGELFF. CDR3 DNA sequence: TGTGCCAGCAGCTTGTTTAATCCTTCCGGGGAGCTGTTTTTT. The V gene is TRBV5-6, the J gene TRBJ2-2; D is uncertain. The CDR3 totals 14 residues. The germline V gene has CDR1 SGHDT and CDR2 YYEEEE. V was trimmed by 1 base and J by 6 bases, leaving 10 bases between them.

The chain couples TRBV19 to TRBJ1-1; weak D call: TRBD1 (6 bases). Germline CDR1 and CDR2: LNHDA and SQIVND (reference sequence). The CDR3 spans 14 residues. V dropped 6 bases and J dropped 0 bases, with 11 bases sitting between them. The CDR3 here is CASRTDSMNTEAFF. In DNA form, the CDR3 reads TGTGCCAGTAGGACGGACAGCATGAACACTGAAGCTTTCTTT.

A single count supports this clone. V usage is TRBV5-1 and J usage is TRBJ2-4; no clear D. Trimming took off 0 bases at V and 7 bases at J, with 11 bases between the two ends. CDR1 is SGHRS and CDR2 is YFSETQ in the germline V gene. This CDR3 has 14 amino acids. CDR3 residues: CASSLGASVNIQYF. Here the CDR3 DNA reads TGCGCCAGCAGCTTGGGGGCCTCGGTGAACATTCAGTACTTC.

CDR3 bases: TGTGCCAGCAGCCCCCGGAGTTTCGCGAACACCGGGGAGCTGTTTTTT. Translation: CASSPRSFANTGELFF. V usage is TRBV7-8 and J usage is TRBJ2-2, with D uncertain. With 5 bases removed from V and 0 bases from J, the gap between germline ends came to 13 bases. There are 16 residues in the CDR3. The germline CDR1 and CDR2 sequences are SGHVS and FQNEAQ.

The genes are TRBV2 and TRBJ2-4; the match to TRBD2 covers 10 bases. V trimming: 6 bases; J trimming: 8 bases; junction bases outside the gene matches: 10. The CDR3 spans 15 residues. From germline, CDR1 is SNHLY and CDR2 FYNNEI. The CDR3 region has the DNA TGTGCCAGCAGCTCCATAGCGGGGGGCCGGGACATTCAGTACTTC. Translating it yields CASSSIAGGRDIQYF.

The V and J genes are TRBV5-1 and TRBJ1-1, with D maybe TRBD1 (6 bases). Trimming left V 5 bases short and J 5 bases short, with 22 bases between. The CDR3 extends over 16 amino acids. Germline V lookup: CDR1 SGHRS, CDR2 YFSETQ. Written as DNA, the CDR3 is TGCGCCAGCAGTTTAACCCTACGTGCAGGGGAAACTGAAGCTTTCTTT. Amino acid sequence: CASSLTLRAGETEAFF.